These 22 T cell receptor beta chains were sequenced from one sample in a study of PD-1 blockade in classical Hodgkin lymphoma. All patients experienced relapse after autologous stem cell transplantation, and brentuximab vedotin exposure was variable. Repertoires were generated with immunoSEQ multiplex PCR, while TCRdb's copy carries only in-frame clones and drops some. Counted here are roughly 62,000 clones, about 91% occurring once; the ten biggest clones make up around 12%. Sample: peripheral blood mononuclear cells (PBMCs), taken at baseline. The receptors originated from a human donor with classical Hodgkin lymphoma.

The chain employs TRBV7-6 and TRBJ1-1; no clear D gene. Germline assignment: CDR1 SGHVS and CDR2 FNYEAQ. V lost 3 bases, J lost 4 bases, and 12 bases lay in between. The CDR3 contains 14 residues. The CDR3 loop reads CASSLAGGGTEAFF. The DNA for the CDR3 is TGTGCCAGCAGCTTGGCAGGCGGCGGCACTGAAGCTTTCTTT. Combining the CDR3 with reference TRBV7-6 and TRBJ1-1 gives the whole variable domain GAGVSQSPRYKVTKRGQDVALRCDPISGHVSLYWYRQALGQGPEFLTYFNYEAQQDKSGLPNDRFSAERPEGSISTLTIQRTEQRDSAMYRCASSLAGGGTEAFFGQGTRLTVV.

This rearrangement joins TRBV30 to TRBJ2-2; 7 nucleotides align to TRBD2. This CDR3 is built from 14 residues. The germline CDR1 and CDR2 sequences are GTSNPN and SVGIG (reference sequence). V dropped 8 bases and J dropped 3; count of bases not matched to a gene: 9. This CDR3 is CARRAGFDTGELFF. DNA for the CDR3: TGTGCCCGACGAGCGGGGTTTGACACCGGGGAGCTGTTTTTT.

The chain carries TRBV14 and TRBJ2-3; the D is unclear. This CDR3 is built from 15 residues. CDR1 and CDR2 (germline): SGHDN, FVKESK. Trimming removed 0 bases at V and 8 bases at J, with 15 bases between. The CDR3, as DNA: TGTGCCAGCAGCCAAGATGTCCAGTACCTTCGTACGCAGTATTTT. It yields the protein CASSQDVQYLRTQYF. Drawing the rest from reference TRBV14 and TRBJ2-3, the complete variable domain is EAGVTQFPSHSVIEKGQTVTLRCDPISGHDNLYWYRRVMGKEIKFLLHFVKESKQDESGMPNNRFLAERTGGTYSTLKVQPAELEDSGVYFCASSQDVQYLRTQYFGPGTRLTVL.

The rearrangement uses TRBV11-3 and TRBJ2-1; 10 nucleotides agree with TRBD2. Per the germline V gene, CDR1 is SGHNT and CDR2 is YENEEA. CDR3 length equals 16 residues. Trimming removed 0 bases from V and 6 bases from J; junction bases left unmatched: 5. CDR3: CASSLEAASGGNEQFF. Here the CDR3 DNA reads TGTGCCAGCAGCTTAGAGGCGGCTAGCGGGGGCAATGAGCAGTTCTTC. The whole variable domain, filled in from reference TRBV11-3 and TRBJ2-1, reads EAGVVQSPRYKIIEKKQPVAFWCNPISGHNTLYWYLQNLGQGPELLIRYENEEAVDDSQLPKDRFSAERLKGVDSTLKIQPAELGDSAVYLCASSLEAASGGNEQFFGPGTRLTVL.

Here the CDR3 reads CASSPFHRGGPYEQYF. The CDR3 DNA reads as TGTGCCAGCAGCCCCTTCCACCGGGGGGGCCCCTACGAGCAGTACTTC. The V call is TRBV7-2, the J call TRBJ2-7; 8 bases are a match to TRBD2. Germline V lookup: CDR1 SGHTA, CDR2 FQGNSA. CDR3 length: 16 residues. Trimming at V came to 5 bases and at J to 2 bases, leaving 11 bases not matched to a gene.

V is TRBV29-1 and J is TRBJ1-2; D is undetermined. V was cut by 3 bases and J by 4 bases, with 6 bases left in between. Germline assignment: CDR1 SQVTM and CDR2 ANQGSEA. There are 11 residues in the CDR3. The CDR3 loop is CSVESGYGYTF. As DNA, the CDR3 is TGCAGCGTTGAGTCTGGCTATGGCTACACCTTC.

This chain links TRBV11-3 with TRBJ2-1, with D unresolved. The CDR3 consists of 13 residues. V was trimmed by 6 bases and J by 4 bases, leaving 10 bases between them. Germline V CDR1 and CDR2: SGHNT, YENEEA. Here the CDR3 reads CASSPAGYNEQFF. The CDR3 DNA reads as TGTGCCAGCAGTCCGGCTGGTTACAATGAGCAGTTCTTC.

The chain uses TRBV28 and TRBJ1-5, with unresolved D. The V end lost 4 bases, the J end lost 0 bases, and 19 bases lay between the germline ends. The CDR3 spans 18 residues. CDR1 MDHEN and CDR2 SYDVKM come from the germline V gene. CDR3: CASSSRWVPRHSNQPQHF. The CDR3 DNA is TGTGCCAGCAGTTCCAGGTGGGTCCCCCGCCATAGCAATCAGCCCCAGCATTTT.

The rearrangement joins TRBV7-9 to TRBJ1-2, with D unresolved. V lost 1 base, J lost 5 bases, and 14 bases lay in between. CDR1 SEHNR and CDR2 FQNEAQ come from the germline V gene (reference sequence). This CDR3 comprises 15 residues. CDR3 residues: CASSLVGSRRYGYTF. CDR3 sequence (DNA): TGTGCCAGCAGCTTAGTCGGGTCGAGGAGGTATGGCTACACCTTC. The variable domain in full, completed from reference TRBV7-9 and TRBJ1-2, reads DTGVSQNPRHKITKRGQNVTFRCDPISEHNRLYWYRQTLGQGPEFLTYFQNEAQLEKSRLLSDRFSAERPKGSFSTLEIQRTEQGDSAMYLCASSLVGSRRYGYTFGSGTRLTVV.

The chain couples TRBV7-7 to TRBJ1-2; TRBD1 aligns across 8 bases. The junction had 2 bases not matched to a gene; V was cut back by 6 bases and J by 2 bases. CDR1 SSHAT and CDR2 FNYEAQ come from the germline V gene (reference sequence). The length of the CDR3 is 13 residues. CDR3 nucleotides: TGTGCCAGCAGAGGGGACAGGAACTATGGCTACACCTTC. Protein sequence: CASRGDRNYGYTF.

This sequence joins TRBV6-5 and TRBJ2-3, with D possibly TRBD2 on 5 matching bases. Germline lookup yields CDR1 MNHEY and CDR2 SVGAGI. Trimming removed 9 bases at V and 0 bases at J, with 10 bases between. This CDR3 has 13 residues. The DNA of the CDR3 is TGTGCCAGAAATGAGGGAAGCACAGATACGCAGTATTTT. Amino acids: CARNEGSTDTQYF.

This chain joins TRBV7-2 and TRBJ2-7; TRBD2 matches at 7 bases. Germline V gene data show CDR1 as SGHTA and CDR2 as FQGNSA. There are 16 residues in the CDR3. V lost 5 bases and J lost 2; bases outside the gene matches: 12. CDR3 protein: CASSPDSSGRAYEQYF. The CDR3 nucleotides are TGTGCCAGCAGCCCCGACTCTAGCGGCAGAGCCTACGAGCAGTACTTC.

CDR3 nucleotide sequence: TGCGCCAGCAGCTTGGTTCTAGCGGGGAGCTCCTACGAGCAGTACTTC. Encoded protein: CASSLVLAGSSYEQYF. The chain carries TRBV5-1 and TRBJ2-7, with 9 bases fitting TRBD2. J lost 0 bases, V lost 0 bases, and 4 bases had no gene match. Germline lookup yields CDR1 SGHRS and CDR2 YFSETQ. The CDR3 runs to 16 residues. The complete variable domain, with remaining parts taken from reference TRBV5-1 and TRBJ2-7, reads KAGVTQTPRYLIKTRGQQVTLSCSPISGHRSVSWYQQTPGQGLQFLFEYFSETQRNKGNFPGRFSGRQFSNSRSEMNVSTLELGDSALYLCASSLVLAGSSYEQYFGPGTRLTVT.

This clone was seen only once. The chain carries TRBV7-8 and TRBJ2-3, with 10 bases lining up with TRBD1. Germline loops: CDR1 SGHVS, CDR2 FQNEAQ. The CDR3 has 17 residues. The V and J ends lost 5 bases and 3 bases, in that order; junction bases with no gene match: 11. In DNA, the CDR3 is TGTGCCAGCAGCCCCCCCGGCGGGACAGGGGAGACAGATACGCAGTATTTT. Protein: CASSPPGGTGETDTQYF.

The V gene is TRBV18, the J gene TRBJ2-2, with no clear D. CDR1 and CDR2 from the germline V gene are KGHSH and LQKENI. The CDR3 is made up of 15 amino acids. V was cut by 2 bases and J by 1 base, with 8 bases left in between. The CDR3 loop is CASSPRHQNTGELFF. The CDR3, as DNA: TGTGCCAGCTCACCAAGGCATCAGAACACCGGGGAGCTGTTTTTT.

Of note for this clone: An end of the junction differs from the germline gene, which may be a read error. The CDR3 DNA reads TGTGCCAACAGCCAAGAGATGGGACAGGGACACAATGAGCAGTTCTTC. Its translation: CANSQEMGQGHNEQFF. This chain joins TRBV4-2 and TRBJ2-1; TRBD1 aligns across 9 bases. This CDR3 comprises 16 residues. Germline V gene data show CDR1 as LGHNA and CDR2 as YNFKEQ.

The chain recombines TRBV7-2 with TRBJ2-3; D call uncertain. The CDR3 spans 13 residues. Trimming pared 1 base from V and 4 bases from J, leaving 6 bases between. Germline V gives CDR1 SGHTA, CDR2 FQGNSA. The CDR3 protein is CASSLVIPDTQYF. Here the CDR3 DNA reads TGTGCCAGCAGCTTAGTGATTCCAGATACGCAGTATTTT.

Notes on this clone: The conserved phenylalanine or tryptophan normally closing the CDR3 is absent here, so this likely arose from a read error. CDR3 DNA sequence: TGCGCCAGCAGTGAGTATTGCTGTTCCCGGCAGTACCTC. Protein: CASSEYCCSRQYL. J is TRBJ2-7 and V is TRBV10-1; unclear D gene. V shed 1 base and J shed 9 bases, with 13 bases lying between them. The CDR3 spans 13 residues. Germline assignment: CDR1 WNHNN and CDR2 SYGVQD (reference sequence).

The rearrangement uses TRBV11-2 and TRBJ2-7; D call uncertain. The germline V and J ends were trimmed by 5 bases and 3 bases, with 5 bases remaining between them. Germline assignment: CDR1 SGHAT and CDR2 FQNNGV. The CDR3 contains 11 residues. The CDR3 DNA reads as TGTGCCAGCAGCCGAGACTACGAGCAGTACTTC. Translating gives CASSRDYEQYF.

This chain uses TRBV5-1 with TRBJ1-2, with D hard to call. CDR3 length: 15 amino acids. The germline V gene encodes CDR1 SGHRS and CDR2 YFSETQ. The germline V and J ends were trimmed by 0 bases and 0 bases, with 9 bases remaining between them. DNA for the CDR3: TGCGCCAGCAGCTTGGAGGCCAGGTCTAACTATGGCTACACCTTC. Translating it yields CASSLEARSNYGYTF.

V usage is TRBV7-6 and J usage is TRBJ1-1; TRBD1 is a possible D gene (5 bases). CDR1 and CDR2 from the germline V gene are SGHVS and FNYEAQ. The length of the CDR3 is 15 residues. Trimming shortened V by 3 bases and J by 1 base, and 12 bases separated the two germline ends. The CDR3, as DNA: TGTGCCAGCAGCTTTCAGGGAGTAGGGAACACTGAAGCTTTCTTT. It translates to CASSFQGVGNTEAFF.

DNA of the CDR3: TGTGCCAGCAGCTTAGATGGAGGGATACGGTACAATGAGCAGTTCTTC. This gives the protein CASSLDGGIRYNEQFF. The gene calls are TRBV11-2 and TRBJ2-1; the D gene is possibly TRBD2 (6 bases). Trimming stripped 0 bases from V and 4 bases from J, with 13 bases between. This CDR3 is 16 amino acids long. From germline, CDR1 is SGHAT and CDR2 FQNNGV.